A selection of T cell receptor beta chains follows, all from one sample in a study of shared clonotypes between healthy human individuals. Produced via immunoSEQ multiplex PCR; TCRdb's table is partial and in-frame only. The sample has roughly 2 million clones; nearly 97% are singletons. Sequencing was performed on naive CD4+ T cells sorted from blood. The receptors were gathered from a man aged 18 to 29 in good health. The CDR3 runs from the conserved cysteine through the conserved F or W. D genes are given only for firm matches. The listing skips clone size in some rows; elsewhere it reads once, few, many or a size class.

>TRBJ2-7|-|-|TRBV5-1
CASSSTDPF
TGCGCCAGCAGCTCAACGGACCCCTTC
>TRBJ2-2|-|TRBD2|TRBV2
CASEASGGNTGELFF
TGTGCCAGCGAAGCTAGCGGGGGGAACACCGGGGAGCTGTTTTTT
>TRBJ2-7|-|-|TRBV6-5
CASSYNRVGEQYF
TGTGCCAGCAGTTATAACAGGGTGGGCGAGCAGTACTTC
>TRBJ1-1|-|-|TRBV5-6
CASSLKGSGTEAFF
TGTGCCAGCAGCTTGAAGGGGAGTGGCACTGAAGCTTTCTTT
>TRBJ2-1|-|TRBD1|TRBV6-1
CASSGQTGNSYNEQFF
TGTGCCAGCAGTGGACAGACAGGGAACTCCTACAATGAGCAGTTCTTC
>TRBJ2-1|-|TRBD2|TRBV6-5
CASRRLAGINEQFF
TGTGCCAGCCGTCGGCTAGCGGGAATAAATGAGCAGTTCTTC
>TRBJ2-1|-|-|TRBV6-5
CASSYSTNNEQFF
TGTGCCAGCAGTTACTCGACTAACAATGAGCAGTTCTTC
>TRBJ1-2|-|TRBD1|TRBV9
CASSVDRGSRGYGYTF
TGTGCCAGCAGCGTGGACAGGGGCTCGAGGGGCTATGGCTACACCTTC
>TRBJ1-6|-|TRBD1|TRBV7-2
CASSLVQGVSNSPLHF
TGTGCCAGCAGCTTAGTTCAGGGGGTGTCAAATTCACCCCTCCACTTT
>TRBJ2-5|-|-|TRBV6-5
CASSYASKETQYF
TGTGCCAGCAGTTACGCCTCCAAGGAGACCCAGTACTTC
>TRBJ2-3|-|-|TRBV5-4
CASSLQVVGYGDTQYF
TGTGCCAGCAGCTTGCAGGTTGTAGGGTATGGAGATACGCAGTATTTT
>TRBJ2-3|-|TRBD2|TRBV10-3
CATGLAGGSTDTQYF
TGTGCCACCGGTTTAGCGGGAGGGAGCACAGATACGCAGTATTTT
>TRBJ1-1|-|TRBD1|TRBV10-3
CAISDRTGGSEAFF
TGTGCCATCAGTGATCGCACAGGGGGGTCTGAAGCTTTCTTT
>TRBJ1-2|-|TRBD1|TRBV5-1
CASSSTGLDGYTF
TGCGCCAGCAGCTCGACAGGGCTGGATGGCTACACCTTC
>TRBJ1-6|-|-|TRBV4-1
CASSQDTGGTVHSPLHF
TGCGCCAGCAGCCAAGATACTGGTGGGACCGTCCATTCACCCCTCCACTTT
>TRBJ1-1|-|TRBD1|TRBV5-1
CASSPRTGGNTEAFF
TGCGCCAGCAGCCCGAGGACAGGGGGAAACACTGAAGCTTTCTTT
>TRBJ2-7|-|-|TRBV5-8
CASSGYRQYEQYF
TGTGCCAGCAGCGGATACAGGCAGTACGAGCAGTACTTC
>TRBJ2-3|-|-|TRBV7-2
CASSSQIGPDTQYF
TGTGCCAGCAGCTCACAAATCGGGCCAGATACGCAGTATTTT
>TRBJ1-2|-|-|TRBV30
CADRQRTNYGYTF
TGTGCTGACAGACAGCGGACGAACTATGGCTACACCTTC
>TRBJ2-1|once|-|TRBV5-1
CASSLDLRTLHYNEQFF
TGCGCCAGCAGCTTGGATCTTCGGACTCTCCACTACAATGAGCAGTTCTTC
>TRBJ2-7|-|TRBD2|TRBV7-2
CASSTTSGNYEQYF
TGTGCCAGCAGCACGACTAGCGGGAACTACGAGCAGTACTTC
>TRBJ2-3|-|TRBD2|TRBV9
CASSVGAGEGDTQYF
TGTGCCAGCAGCGTCGGAGCGGGAGAAGGAGATACGCAGTATTTT
>TRBJ1-1|-|-|TRBV30
CAWSGGPIAFF
TGTGCCTGGAGTGGTGGGCCCATAGCTTTCTTT
>TRBJ2-1|-|-|TRBV4-2
CASSQVESRGGYNEQFF
TGTGCCAGCAGCCAAGTGGAGTCCCGGGGTGGGTACAATGAGCAGTTCTTC
>TRBJ2-1|-|-|TRBV5-1
CASSSSTGSGEQFF
TGCGCCAGCAGCTCCTCGACGGGGTCTGGTGAGCAGTTCTTC
>TRBJ2-2|-|-|TRBV10-3
CAISLGSANTGELFF
TGTGCCATCAGTCTCGGGTCAGCGAACACCGGGGAGCTGTTTTTT
>TRBJ1-2|-|TRBD1|TRBV7-2
CASSSRQGANYGYTF
TGTGCCAGCAGCTCCCGACAGGGGGCAAACTATGGCTACACCTTC
>TRBJ2-1|-|-|TRBV7-2
CASSHTDRDEQFF
TGTGCCAGCAGCCATACCGACAGAGATGAGCAGTTCTTC
>TRBJ1-1|few|-|TRBV6-1
CASSIDEGTEAFF
TGTGCCAGCAGTATAGATGAGGGCACTGAAGCTTTCTTT
>TRBJ1-5|few|TRBD1|TRBV29-1
CSVGTGRGQPQHF
TGCAGCGTTGGGACAGGGAGGGGTCAGCCCCAGCATTTT
>TRBJ2-1|-|-|TRBV11-2
CASSVILYRDNEQFF
TGTGCCAGCAGCGTAATCCTTTACCGGGACAATGAGCAGTTCTTC
>TRBJ2-7|-|TRBD1|TRBV4-2
CASSQAGQELRGQYF
TGTGCCAGCAGCCAAGCGGGACAGGAGCTACGAGGGCAGTACTTC
>TRBJ2-2|-|TRBD1|TRBV6-5
CATRTGDTGELFF
TGTGCCACCAGGACAGGGGACACCGGGGAGCTGTTTTTT
>TRBJ2-7|-|-|TRBV10-3
CAISESQPFEQYF
TGTGCCATCAGTGAGTCCCAGCCTTTCGAGCAGTACTTT
>TRBJ2-2|-|-|TRBV25-1
CASSKTSTTGELFF
TGTGCCAGCAGCAAGACTAGTACGACCGGGGAGCTGTTTTTT
>TRBJ1-4|-|-|TRBV6-5
CASSDGVTNEKLFF
TGTGCCAGCAGCGACGGGGTAACTAATGAAAAACTGTTTTTT
>TRBJ2-1|-|-|TRBV2
CASSLALSSYNEQFF
TGTGCCAGCTCCTTAGCGCTCAGCTCCTACAATGAGCAGTTCTTC
>TRBJ2-7|-|-|TRBV29-1
CSVGLKGESYEQYF
TGCAGCGTAGGCCTAAAGGGGGAATCCTACGAGCAGTACTTC
>TRBJ1-4|-|-|TRBV18
CASSRNQVDMGDEKLFF
TGTGCCAGCTCCCGGAACCAGGTGGACATGGGGGATGAAAAACTGTTTTTT
>TRBJ2-1|-|TRBD2|TRBV2
CASMRLAGGSEQFF
TGTGCCAGCATGCGACTAGCGGGAGGAAGTGAGCAGTTCTTC
>TRBJ2-3|-|TRBD1|TRBV2
CASSNTGGTDTQYF
TGTGCCAGCAGTAATACAGGGGGCACAGATACGCAGTATTTT
>TRBJ1-6|-|-|TRBV7-2
CASSGTGGKTSPLHF
TGTGCCAGCAGCGGAACTGGGGGCAAAACTTCACCCCTCCACTTT
>TRBJ1-1|-|-|TRBV28
CASRGNTGPTNTEAFF
TGTGCCAGCAGGGGAAATACAGGACCGACGAACACTGAAGCTTTCTTT
>TRBJ1-2|-|-|TRBV5-1
CASSISPAGVRVGYTF
TGCGCCAGCAGCATTTCCCCGGCAGGGGTGAGAGTAGGCTACACCTTC
>TRBJ2-2|-|-|TRBV7-2
CASSLRQGTNTGELFF
TGTGCCAGCAGCTTGAGGCAGGGAACGAACACCGGGGAGCTGTTTTTT
>TRBJ2-1|-|-|TRBV30
CAWGGHSNEQFF
TGTGCCTGGGGGGGACACTCCAATGAGCAGTTCTTC
>TRBJ2-4|once|-|TRBV18
CASSPVDSAKNIQYF
TGTGCCAGCTCACCGGTGGACAGTGCTAAAAACATTCAGTACTTC